The 31 T cell receptor beta chains reported below all come from one sample, sequenced in a study of technical replicates of blood from several donors. Method: immunoSEQ multiplex PCR; TCRdb's copy keeps in-frame clones and lacks some. Of about 72,000 clones listed, around 92% are singletons. Sequencing was done on a sample of T cells isolated from PBMCs. These receptor sequences come from a human donor in good health.

The CDR3 is CASSQVAGDTQYF. As DNA, the CDR3 is TGCGCCAGCAGCCAAGTCGCGGGGGATACGCAGTATTTT. This chain joins TRBV4-1 and TRBJ2-3; perhaps TRBD2 as D (6 bases). The CDR3 has 13 amino acids. Germline V gene lookup returns CDR1 MGHRA and CDR2 YSYEKL. Trimming left V 1 base short and J 6 bases short, with 8 bases between.

The rearrangement links TRBV6-6 to TRBJ2-7; 8 bases are a match to TRBD1. Germline values: CDR1 MNHNY, CDR2 SVGAGI (reference sequence). With V trimmed by 0 bases and J by 5 bases, 6 bases remained unmatched. The CDR3 has 15 residues. CDR3 coding DNA: TGTGCCAGCAGTTACTCGGGACAGGCTGGGGACGAGCAGTACTTC. Translation: CASSYSGQAGDEQYF.

The chain uses TRBV2 and TRBJ1-2; the match to TRBD1 covers 7 bases. Trimming at V came to 6 bases and at J to 5 bases, leaving 6 bases not matched to a gene. CDR3 length: 13 amino acids. Germline V lookup: CDR1 SNHLY, CDR2 FYNNEI. The CDR3 sequence is CASSRDRLYGYTF. CDR3 coding DNA: TGTGCCAGCAGCCGGGACAGACTTTATGGCTACACCTTC.

The rearrangement joins TRBV27 to TRBJ2-3; D not certain. This CDR3 is built from 14 residues. Trimming removed 5 bases at V and 6 bases at J, with 15 bases between. The germline V gene has CDR1 MNHEY and CDR2 SMNVEV (reference sequence). The CDR3 nucleotides are TGTGCCAGCAGTCCCACGGCAAGGCGGGATACGCAGTATTTT. As protein: CASSPTARRDTQYF.

The chain combines TRBV7-8 with TRBJ1-2, with TRBD1 identical over 7 bases. Germline V CDR1 and CDR2: SGHVS, FQNEAQ. The CDR3 covers 13 residues. The V segment lost 1 base and the J segment 8 bases; nucleotides outside the gene matches: 4. As DNA, the CDR3 is TGTGCCAGCAGCTTAGGGGACAGTGAGGGCTACACCTTC. This sequence encodes CASSLGDSEGYTF.

This clone has just one count. V gene TRBV18 combines with J gene TRBJ2-1, with 9 bases identical to TRBD2. CDR3 size: 14 residues. The V and J ends lost 2 bases and 9 bases, in that order; junction bases with no gene match: 5. The germline CDR1 and CDR2 sequences are KGHSH and LQKENI. CDR3 bases: TGTGCCAGCTCACCATCTCCTAGCGGGGTTGAGCAGTTCTTC. This translates into CASSPSPSGVEQFF.

This chain links TRBV7-8 with TRBJ1-1; a weak D match, TRBD1 (6 bases). Per germline, CDR1 SGHVS and CDR2 FQNEAQ. CDR3 size: 12 residues. Trimming took off 0 bases at V and 10 bases at J, with 9 bases between the two ends. The CDR3 loop reads CASSLAQGSAFF. DNA for the CDR3: TGTGCCAGCAGCTTAGCTCAGGGGTCAGCTTTCTTT.

The chain recombines TRBV9 with TRBJ1-1; TRBD1 agrees at 9 bases. V lost 4 bases to trimming and J lost 5 bases; unmatched junction nucleotides: 3. Per the germline V gene, CDR1 is SGDLS and CDR2 is YYNGEE. The CDR3 has 13 residues. CDR3 sequence: CASSSGTGTEAFF. The CDR3 bases are TGTGCCAGCAGCTCCGGGACAGGGACTGAAGCTTTCTTT.

The chain links TRBV6-5 to TRBJ1-5; D gene ambiguous. Germline CDR1 is MNHEY and CDR2 is SVGAGI. Trimming took 0 bases from V and 4 from J, leaving 7 bases between them. This CDR3 is 14 amino acids long. CDR3 in amino acids: CASSYSSGNQPQHF. The CDR3 DNA reads as TGTGCCAGCAGTTACTCGTCGGGTAATCAGCCCCAGCATTTT.

The chain is built from TRBV11-2 and TRBJ1-1; D uncertain. This CDR3 contains 13 residues. The germline gives CDR1 SGHAT, CDR2 FQNNGV. Trimming took off 0 bases at V and 3 bases at J, with 5 bases between the two ends. The CDR3 nucleotides are TGTGCCAGCAGCTTAGAATCCTACACTGAAGCTTTCTTT. Amino acid sequence: CASSLESYTEAFF.

This chain uses TRBV5-6 with TRBJ1-5; 8 positions agree with TRBD1. This CDR3 contains 16 residues. Germline V gives CDR1 SGHDT, CDR2 YYEEEE. Trimming at V came to 5 bases and at J to 0 bases, leaving 7 bases not matched to a gene. CDR3 DNA sequence: TGTGCCAGCAGGGCAGGGGGCCCCTATAGCAATCAGCCCCAGCATTTT. It translates to CASRAGGPYSNQPQHF.

This clone was counted once. The chain couples TRBV28 to TRBJ1-2; 8 positions match TRBD1. The V segment lost 6 bases and the J segment 4 bases; nucleotides outside the gene matches: 1. The CDR3 length is 12 residues. CDR1 is MDHEN and CDR2 is SYDVKM in the germline V gene. The CDR3 bases are TGTGCCAGCAGAACAGGGGGCTATGGCTACACCTTC. Translated: CASRTGGYGYTF.

The genes are TRBV27 and TRBJ1-3; a weak D match, TRBD1 (5 bases). V was clipped by 3 bases and J by 0 bases, with 12 bases between them. The germline V gene encodes CDR1 MNHEY and CDR2 SMNVEV (reference sequence). The CDR3 has 16 amino acids. CDR3 residues: CASSLAGPISGNTIYF. The CDR3, as DNA: TGTGCCAGCAGTTTGGCAGGGCCCATCTCTGGAAACACCATATATTTT.

V is TRBV7-2 and J is TRBJ2-7; 7 nucleotides line up with TRBD2. Germline-derived CDR1 and CDR2 are SGHTA and FQGNSA. The junction had 4 bases not matched to a gene; V was cut back by 6 bases and J by 2 bases. This CDR3 comprises 13 residues. CDR3 residues: CASSYLAAYEQYF. The CDR3 coding sequence is TGTGCCAGCAGTTACCTAGCGGCCTACGAGCAGTACTTC.

V and J are TRBV4-2 and TRBJ2-3, with D possibly matching TRBD2 (6 bases). The CDR3 length is 16 residues. Trimming removed 1 base at V and 2 bases at J, with 13 bases between. Per the germline V gene, CDR1 is LGHNA and CDR2 is YNFKEQ. The CDR3, as DNA: TGTGCCAGCAGCCAAGTAGGAGGGCCCCTCACAGATACGCAGTATTTT. It translates to CASSQVGGPLTDTQYF.

The rearrangement uses TRBV29-1 and TRBJ1-2, with D maybe TRBD1 (6 bases). The germline V gene encodes CDR1 SQVTM and CDR2 ANQGSEA. The CDR3 has 11 amino acids. CDR3 DNA: TGCAGTATGGGGGACAAAGAAGGCTACACCTTC. It yields the protein CSMGDKEGYTF.

This sequence joins TRBV13 and TRBJ2-1, with 12 bases matching TRBD1. Germline V CDR1 and CDR2: PRHDT, FYEKMQ (reference sequence). The ends lost 5 bases at V and 6 bases at J; junction bases unmatched: 8. This CDR3 region has 16 residues. CDR3 sequence (DNA): TGTGCCAGCAGCCCCGAAGGGACAGGGGGCTCCAATGAGCAGTTCTTC. This sequence encodes CASSPEGTGGSNEQFF.

The J gene is TRBJ1-1, the V gene TRBV18; 7 bases match TRBD1. Trimming at V came to 4 bases and at J to 0 bases, leaving 5 bases not matched to a gene. CDR1 KGHSH and CDR2 LQKENI come from the germline V gene. This CDR3 comprises 15 residues. CDR3 nucleotides: TGTGCCAGCTCACAACAGGGGCCCTTGAACACTGAAGCTTTCTTT. Encoded protein: CASSQQGPLNTEAFF. Complete variable domain (other parts from reference TRBV18 and TRBJ1-1): NAGVMQNPRHLVRRRGQEARLRCSPMKGHSHVYWYRQLPEEGLKFMVYLQKENIIDESGMPKERFSAEFPKEGPSILRIQQVVRGDSAAYFCASSQQGPLNTEAFFGQGTRLTVV.

CDR3 region: CASSQWARNEQFF. The CDR3 DNA sequence: TGCGCCAGCAGCCAATGGGCGCGCAATGAGCAGTTCTTC. The chain has TRBV4-1 and TRBJ2-1; D ambiguous. V was shortened by 2 bases and J by 6 bases, with 8 bases between the two germline ends. In germline, CDR1 is MGHRA, CDR2 YSYEKL. The CDR3 covers 13 residues.

This clone showed up just once. The V gene is TRBV2, the J gene TRBJ1-2, with a tentative D call TRBD1 (5 bases). The CDR3 extends over 15 amino acids. V was clipped by 7 bases and J by 8 bases, with 23 bases between them. The germline V gene has CDR1 SNHLY and CDR2 FYNNEI. As DNA, the CDR3 is TGTGCCAGCAAGGAGTCGGTTTGGGACTTGGCCGGCTACACCTTC. It specifies CASKESVWDLAGYTF.

The chain uses TRBV10-3 and TRBJ2-7; 9 nucleotides match TRBD2. Germline V gives CDR1 ENHRY, CDR2 SYGVKD. With 6 bases clipped from V and 3 bases from J, the junction kept 0 bases outside the gene matches. The CDR3 is 12 residues long. The CDR3 protein is CAIRTSGYEQYF. CDR3 nucleotide sequence: TGTGCCATCAGGACTAGCGGCTACGAGCAGTACTTC.

The DNA for the CDR3 is TGTGCCAGCAGTCTAAACCCTTCGAACAATGAGCAGTTCTTC. It specifies CASSLNPSNNEQFF. The chain links TRBV28 to TRBJ2-1; D not certain. Germline CDR1 reads MDHEN; CDR2 reads SYDVKM. V was cut by 5 bases and J by 5 bases, with 13 bases left in between. The CDR3 totals 14 residues.

This sequence joins TRBV21-1 and TRBJ2-7; no DNA check was done on the table's D call, TRBD1. TRBV21-1 is assigned pseudogene status. This CDR3 has 14 residues. The CDR3 coding sequence is TGTGCCAGCAGCAATATCACAGCCCGCTACGAGCAGTACTTC. Its protein is CASSNITARYEQYF.

This chain joins TRBV9 and TRBJ1-4; no definite D call. V was shortened by 6 bases and J by 7 bases, with 16 bases between the two germline ends. The CDR3 is made up of 14 amino acids. Germline-derived CDR1 and CDR2 are SGDLS and YYNGEE. The CDR3 region has the DNA TGTGCCAGCACCCCCGGGGAAGGTGGTGAAAAACTGTTTTTT. Its translation is CASTPGEGGEKLFF. The complete variable domain, with remaining parts taken from reference TRBV9 and TRBJ1-4, reads DSGVTQTPKHLITATGQRVTLRCSPRSGDLSVYWYQQSLDQGLQFLIQYYNGEERAKGNILERFSAQQFPDLHSELNLSSLELGDSALYFCASTPGEGGEKLFFGSGTQLSVL.

This clone came up once. The V and J genes are TRBV7-2 and TRBJ2-7, with a possible D match to TRBD2 (6 bases). CDR3 length equals 17 residues. V gave up 4 bases and J gave up 1 base, with 20 bases separating them. The germline V gene has CDR1 SGHTA and CDR2 FQGNSA. DNA of the CDR3: TGTGCCAGCAGCTCTAACCGACTCGGACTAAAATCCTACGAGCAGTACTTC. Its protein product is CASSSNRLGLKSYEQYF.

This chain uses TRBV7-2 with TRBJ1-5; 7 bases are shared with TRBD1. Germline assignment: CDR1 SGHTA and CDR2 FQGNSA. The CDR3 has 15 residues. Germline trimming cut 3 bases from V and 4 bases from J; bases unmatched to any gene: 6. For the CDR3, the DNA is TGTGCCAGCAGCTTTGTCCAGGGGGGAAATCAGCCCCAGCATTTT. Residues: CASSFVQGGNQPQHF.

This chain links TRBV6-1 with TRBJ2-5, with a possible D match to TRBD2 (6 bases). The V end lost 6 bases, the J end lost 3 bases, and 11 bases lay between the germline ends. The germline gives CDR1 MNHNS, CDR2 SASEGT. The length of the CDR3 is 13 residues. CDR3 residues: CASSSAGKETQYF. CDR3 in DNA: TGTGCCAGCAGCTCTGCGGGGAAAGAGACCCAGTACTTC.

The chain has TRBV5-1 and TRBJ2-1; possible D gene TRBD2, 6 bases. The length of the CDR3 is 14 residues. The V gene's germline CDR1 is SGHRS and CDR2 YFSETQ. V lost 2 bases and J 6 bases, leaving 12 bases between the germline ends. The CDR3 sequence: CASSFDREINEQFF. CDR3 DNA sequence: TGCGCCAGCAGCTTTGACCGGGAGATCAATGAGCAGTTCTTC.

The chain employs TRBV4-1 and TRBJ2-7, with TRBD1 matching over 8 bases. J lost 3 bases, V lost 3 bases, and 7 bases had no gene match. The germline gives CDR1 MGHRA, CDR2 YSYEKL. The CDR3 runs 15 residues. The CDR3 bases are TGCGCCAGCAGCCAGGGAATTACAGGGGGCTACGAGCAGTACTTC. Protein sequence: CASSQGITGGYEQYF.

V and J are TRBV10-3 and TRBJ2-5, with D possibly being TRBD2 (5 bases). Germline CDR1 is ENHRY and CDR2 is SYGVKD. V was pared by 4 bases and J by 4 bases, with 13 bases between. The CDR3 loop spans 14 amino acids. CDR3 nucleotides: TGTGCCATCAGTGGTTCCGTTGAGGGAGAGACCCAGTACTTC. Residues: CAISGSVEGETQYF.

The chain is built from TRBV9 and TRBJ2-1; possible D gene TRBD2, 6 bases. Deletions cut 0 bases from V and 8 bases from J, with 12 bases between. CDR3 length: 14 amino acids. The germline CDR1 and CDR2 sequences are SGDLS and YYNGEE. The CDR3 here is CASSVGSGWYEQFF. The CDR3 DNA reads as TGTGCCAGCAGCGTAGGAAGCGGGTGGTATGAGCAGTTCTTC.